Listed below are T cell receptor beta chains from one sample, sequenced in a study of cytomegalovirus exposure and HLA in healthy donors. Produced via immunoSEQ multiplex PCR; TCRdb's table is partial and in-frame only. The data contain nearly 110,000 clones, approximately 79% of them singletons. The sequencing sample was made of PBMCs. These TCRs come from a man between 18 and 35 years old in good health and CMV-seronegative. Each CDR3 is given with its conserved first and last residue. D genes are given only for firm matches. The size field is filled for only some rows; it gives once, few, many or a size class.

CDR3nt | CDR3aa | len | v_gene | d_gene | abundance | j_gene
TGTGCCAGCAAGACCGGGACAGGATCTAGCACAGATACGCAGTATTTT | CASKTGTGSSTDTQYF | 16 | TRBV5-8 | TRBD1 | - | TRBJ2-3
TGTGCCAGCAGCCCGGGGGGTAGAAGCGAGACCCAGTACTTC | CASSPGGRSETQYF | 14 | TRBV5-4 | TRBD2 | - | TRBJ2-5
TGTGCCAGCAGCCTAACTAAGAACTACGAGCAGTACTTC | CASSLTKNYEQYF | 13 | TRBV13 | - | - | TRBJ2-7
TGTGCCATCAGGGAGACAGGGGGAACCTACGAGCAGTACTTC | CAIRETGGTYEQYF | 14 | TRBV10-3 | TRBD1 | - | TRBJ2-7
TGTGCCATCAGTGGAGGCGGGGGAACCACAGATACGCAGTATTTT | CAISGGGGTTDTQYF | 15 | TRBV10-3 | TRBD2 | - | TRBJ2-3
TGTGCCAGCAGCTCACTAGCGGGGGGGCTGAATGAGCAGTTCTTC | CASSSLAGGLNEQFF | 15 | TRBV6-4 | TRBD2 | - | TRBJ2-1
TGTGCCACTACGGGACAGGGTTGGAAACTGTTTTTT | CATTGQGWKLFF | 12 | TRBV15 | TRBD1 | - | TRBJ1-4
TGTGCCAGCAAAATCGAGGGACAAAACTATGGCTACCCCTTC | CASKIEGQNYGYPF | 14 | TRBV19 | - | - | TRBJ1-2
TGTGCCAGCAGTGTAGCGGCCACATCGAACACTGAAGCTTTCTTT | CASSVAATSNTEAFF | 15 | TRBV2 | - | - | TRBJ1-1
TGTGCCAGCAGCCCAAGCGGGGTACGGGAGACCCAGTACTTC | CASSPSGVRETQYF | 14 | TRBV9 | TRBD2 | few | TRBJ2-5
TGTGCCAGCAGCCCTACGTCCTACGAGCAGTACTTC | CASSPTSYEQYF | 12 | TRBV7-9 | - | - | TRBJ2-7
TGTGCCAGCAGCTTAGGGGGCGCGGGCACTGAAGCTTTCTTT | CASSLGGAGTEAFF | 14 | TRBV7-3 | - | - | TRBJ1-1
TGTGCCAGCAGAGGACAGGATCTCTACGAGCAGTACTTC | CASRGQDLYEQYF | 13 | TRBV6-5 | TRBD1 | - | TRBJ2-7
TGTGCCAGCAGCTTGGGACTAGCGGGGGGGAGGGATGAGCAGTTCTTC | CASSLGLAGGRDEQFF | 16 | TRBV7-9 | TRBD2 | - | TRBJ2-1
TGTGCCAGCAGGCCGCCGGGAGACCAAGAGACCCAGTACTTC | CASRPPGDQETQYF | 14 | TRBV6-6 | - | few | TRBJ2-5
TGTGCCAGCAGCACGAGGGGGACAGATAATTCACCCCTCCACTTT | CASSTRGTDNSPLHF | 15 | TRBV7-2 | TRBD1 | - | TRBJ1-6
TGTGCCAGCAGTTTACCGAGACAGGGGTCCCACAATGAGCAGTTCTTC | CASSLPRQGSHNEQFF | 16 | TRBV28 | TRBD1 | - | TRBJ2-1
TGTGCCAGCAGTTTTGCCGCAGGGTGGGACACTGAAGCTTTCTTT | CASSFAAGWDTEAFF | 15 | TRBV6-5 | - | - | TRBJ1-1
TGCAGCGTTGAGGTGCGGCGGGGGGCGAACACCGGGGAGCTGTTTTTT | CSVEVRRGANTGELFF | 16 | TRBV29-1 | TRBD2 | - | TRBJ2-2
TGTGCAAGTCGCTCCCCCCGGGACAGGGGTCGCAATGAGCAGTTCTTC | CASRSPRDRGRNEQFF | 16 | TRBV12-2 | - | once | TRBJ2-1
TGTGCCAGTAGCGACCCAGGGGGAGGTCTCTACGAGCAGTACTTC | CASSDPGGGLYEQYF | 15 | TRBV19 | - | - | TRBJ2-7
TGTGCCAGCAGCTCAAACGGAGGGAGAGATACGCAGTATTTT | CASSSNGGRDTQYF | 14 | TRBV13 | - | - | TRBJ2-3
TGTGCCAGCAGCGACCGGGAGTTTAATTCACCCCTCCACTTT | CASSDREFNSPLHF | 14 | TRBV5-4 | - | - | TRBJ1-6
TGTGCCAGCAGTGACCAGGGTGCCAAACTGTTTTTT | CASSDQGAKLFF | 12 | TRBV25-1 | - | - | TRBJ1-4
TGTGCTACCAAACGGGGGGCAGTTGGCTACACCTTC | CATKRGAVGYTF | 12 | TRBV2 | - | - | TRBJ1-2
TGTGCCAGCAGCTTGGGGGGACAGGGGATGAACGAGCAGTACTTC | CASSLGGQGMNEQYF | 15 | TRBV5-8 | TRBD1 | - | TRBJ2-7
TGTGCCAGTAGTACTCTTTTGGGGGCACAGCCCCAGCATTTT | CASSTLLGAQPQHF | 14 | TRBV19 | - | - | TRBJ1-5
TGTGCCAGCAGCGTTCTAGCGGGGGGTCTCAGCTCCTACAATGAGCAGTTCTTC | CASSVLAGGLSSYNEQFF | 18 | TRBV9 | TRBD2 | - | TRBJ2-1
TGTGCCAGCAGCTTAGCGGGGGGCCCCGGGGAGCTGTTTTTT | CASSLAGGPGELFF | 14 | TRBV7-3 | TRBD2 | once | TRBJ2-2
TGTGCCAGCAGCCCCCGTCGGACAGGGGACACTGAAGCTTTCTTT | CASSPRRTGDTEAFF | 15 | TRBV9 | TRBD1 | - | TRBJ1-1
TGTGCCAGCAGCTCGCCAGGGACTAGCGGGGGGCAGGAAGATACGCAGTATTTT | CASSSPGTSGGQEDTQYF | 18 | TRBV11-3 | TRBD2 | - | TRBJ2-3
TGTGCCAGCAGTTTTTACAGGGGCTCAAATCAGCCCCAGCATTTT | CASSFYRGSNQPQHF | 15 | TRBV28 | TRBD1 | - | TRBJ1-5
TGTGCCAGCAGCACCCCCGGGGGGATGAACACTGAAGCTTTCTTT | CASSTPGGMNTEAFF | 15 | TRBV7-9 | - | few | TRBJ1-1
TGTGCCATCAGTGCAGGGGAAACCGGGGAGCTGTTTTTT | CAISAGETGELFF | 13 | TRBV10-3 | - | - | TRBJ2-2
TGTGCCAGCTCACCGTCGGGACAGCAAGAGACCCAGTACTTC | CASSPSGQQETQYF | 14 | TRBV18 | TRBD1 | - | TRBJ2-5
TGTGCCAGCAGTCCCCCTCCGACTCTAGCGGGGTATACGCAGTATTTT | CASSPPPTLAGYTQYF | 16 | TRBV2 | TRBD2 | - | TRBJ2-3
TGTGCCAGCAGTGTGGGGGCGGCTATCTCTATGGAGACCCAGTACTTC | CASSVGAAISMETQYF | 16 | TRBV2 | - | - | TRBJ2-5
TGTGCCAGCAGTGAAGGTTCGGCAACCGGGGATCAGCCCCAGCATTTT | CASSEGSATGDQPQHF | 16 | TRBV2 | - | - | TRBJ1-5
TGTGCCAGCAGCTCGGACAGGGGAAATCAGCCCCAGCATTTT | CASSSDRGNQPQHF | 14 | TRBV5-6 | TRBD1 | few | TRBJ1-5
TGTGCCAGCAGCCCTGACAGGGGTCGTCGATCGGAAAAACTGTTTTTT | CASSPDRGRRSEKLFF | 16 | TRBV7-2 | TRBD1 | - | TRBJ1-4
TGTGCCAGCAGCCGGGGGACTAGCGGAATCACAGATACGCAGTATTTT | CASSRGTSGITDTQYF | 16 | TRBV5-4 | TRBD2 | - | TRBJ2-3
TGTGCCAGTAGTATAGTAGGGGTGGGGTATCAGCCCCAGCATTTT | CASSIVGVGYQPQHF | 15 | TRBV19 | - | - | TRBJ1-5
TGTGCCAGCAGTGAACGGACTGCCCAGGAGACCCAGTACTTC | CASSERTAQETQYF | 14 | TRBV2 | - | - | TRBJ2-5
TGTGCCAGCAGTATAACAGGGGCGGGGGCCAACGTCCTGACTTTC | CASSITGAGANVLTF | 15 | TRBV28 | TRBD1 | - | TRBJ2-6
TGTGCCAGCAACTACGATAGGTCATTCGGGGAAAAACTGTTTTTT | CASNYDRSFGEKLFF | 15 | TRBV2 | - | - | TRBJ1-4
TGTGCCAGCAGTTATCCCGACAGGGGAGGTCAGCCCCAGCATTTT | CASSYPDRGGQPQHF | 15 | TRBV6-6 | TRBD1 | - | TRBJ1-5
TGTGCCAGCAGCTTAGGTTGGGGGGACTCTGGAAACACCATATATTTT | CASSLGWGDSGNTIYF | 16 | TRBV7-8 | - | once | TRBJ1-3
TGTGCCAGCAGCAACAGGGGCGAGCAGTACTTC | CASSNRGEQYF | 11 | TRBV14 | TRBD1 | - | TRBJ2-7
TGTGCCAGCAGCTTTCCCGGACTAGCGGGGGGACCCGGGGAGCTGTTTTTT | CASSFPGLAGGPGELFF | 17 | TRBV7-9 | TRBD2 | - | TRBJ2-2
TGTGCCAGCAGCTTGGGGGAATCCGGGACATATCACTTC | CASSLGESGTYHF | 13 | TRBV7-9 | - | once | TRBJ2-7
TGTGCCAGTAGTCCATCCGGGGGAGGTAAGGCGGACGAGCAGTACTTC | CASSPSGGGKADEQYF | 16 | TRBV19 | - | - | TRBJ2-7
TGCAGCGTTGATGCAGGGGGCCTAACCGGGGAGCTGTTTTTT | CSVDAGGLTGELFF | 14 | TRBV29-1 | TRBD1 | - | TRBJ2-2
TGTGCCAGCACCTCTTTGGGCAGGGAAGAGACCCAGTACTTC | CASTSLGREETQYF | 14 | TRBV6-5 | - | - | TRBJ2-5
TGCGCCAGCAGTGTCTACGTTGACAATGAGCAGTTCTTC | CASSVYVDNEQFF | 13 | TRBV10-1 | - | - | TRBJ2-1
TGTGCCAGCAGCCTAAAAACGCGCGGGTGGAAAGTCGAGCAGTACTTC | CASSLKTRGWKVEQYF | 16 | TRBV27 | - | - | TRBJ2-7
TGCGCCAGCAAAATCGGGACAGGGTCCTACGAGCAGTACTTC | CASKIGTGSYEQYF | 14 | TRBV5-1 | TRBD1 | - | TRBJ2-7
TGTGCCAGCTCACCACCGGGGCGTAGGGACTATGGCTACACCTTC | CASSPPGRRDYGYTF | 15 | TRBV18 | - | - | TRBJ1-2